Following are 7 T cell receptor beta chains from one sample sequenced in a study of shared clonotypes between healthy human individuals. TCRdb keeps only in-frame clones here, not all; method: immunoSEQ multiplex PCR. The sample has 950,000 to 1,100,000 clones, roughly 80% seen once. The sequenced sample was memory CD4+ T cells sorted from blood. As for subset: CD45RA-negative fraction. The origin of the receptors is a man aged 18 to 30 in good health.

CDR3 in DNA: TGCGCCAGCAGCGTAGGGGGCGCAACAGATACGCAGTATTTT. This codes for CASSVGGATDTQYF. The chain joins TRBV5-1 to TRBJ2-3; the match to TRBD1 covers 7 bases. The CDR3 is 14 amino acids. With V trimmed by 4 bases and J by 3 bases, 5 bases remained unmatched. The V gene's germline CDR1 is SGHRS and CDR2 YFSETQ. The entire variable domain, with the rest obtained from reference TRBV5-1 and TRBJ2-3, is as follows: KAGVTQTPRYLIKTRGQQVTLSCSPISGHRSVSWYQQTPGQGLQFLFEYFSETQRNKGNFPGRFSGRQFSNSRSEMNVSTLELGDSALYLCASSVGGATDTQYFGPGTRLTVL.

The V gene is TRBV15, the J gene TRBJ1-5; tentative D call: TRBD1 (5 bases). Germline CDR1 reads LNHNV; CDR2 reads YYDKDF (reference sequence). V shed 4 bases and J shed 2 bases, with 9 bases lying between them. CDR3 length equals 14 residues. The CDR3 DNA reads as TGTGCCACCAGCACTCAGGGTGGCAATCAGCCCCAGCATTTT. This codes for CATSTQGGNQPQHF.

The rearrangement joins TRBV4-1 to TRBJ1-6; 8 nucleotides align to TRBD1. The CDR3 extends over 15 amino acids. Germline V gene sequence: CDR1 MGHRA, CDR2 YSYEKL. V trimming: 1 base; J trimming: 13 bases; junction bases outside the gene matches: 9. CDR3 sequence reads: CASSQVGTGRSPLHF. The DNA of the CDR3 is TGCGCCAGCAGCCAAGTGGGGACAGGCCGGTCTCCCCTCCACTTT.

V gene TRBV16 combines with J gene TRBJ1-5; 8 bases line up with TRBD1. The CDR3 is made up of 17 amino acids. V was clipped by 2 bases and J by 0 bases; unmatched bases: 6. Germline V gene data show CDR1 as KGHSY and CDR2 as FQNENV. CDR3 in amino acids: CASSQAGQVYSNQPQHF. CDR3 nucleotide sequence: TGTGCCAGCAGCCAAGCGGGACAGGTCTATAGCAATCAGCCCCAGCATTTT.

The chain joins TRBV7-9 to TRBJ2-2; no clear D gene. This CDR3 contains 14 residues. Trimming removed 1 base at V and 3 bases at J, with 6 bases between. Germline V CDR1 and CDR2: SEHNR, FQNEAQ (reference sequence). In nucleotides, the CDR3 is TGTGCCAGCAGCTTAGACGGTTACACCGGGGAGCTGTTTTTT. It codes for CASSLDGYTGELFF.

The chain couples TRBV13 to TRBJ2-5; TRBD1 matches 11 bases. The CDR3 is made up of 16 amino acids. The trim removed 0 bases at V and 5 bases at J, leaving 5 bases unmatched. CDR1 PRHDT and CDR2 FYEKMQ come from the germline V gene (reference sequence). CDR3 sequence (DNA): TGTGCCAGCAGCTTAGGTACAGGGACAGGGGGGGAGACCCAGTACTTC. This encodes CASSLGTGTGGETQYF. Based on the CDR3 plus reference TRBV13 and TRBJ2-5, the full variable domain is AAGVIQSPRHLIKEKRETATLKCYPIPRHDTVYWYQQGPGQDPQFLISFYEKMQSDKGSIPDRFSAQQFSDYHSELNMSSLELGDSALYFCASSLGTGTGGETQYFGPGTRLLVL.

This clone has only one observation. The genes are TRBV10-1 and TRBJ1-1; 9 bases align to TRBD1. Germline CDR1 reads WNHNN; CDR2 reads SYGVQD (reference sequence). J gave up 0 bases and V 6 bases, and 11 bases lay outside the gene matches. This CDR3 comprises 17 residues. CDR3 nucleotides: TGCGCCAGCAGACCACTAAACCGGGACAGGGTGAACACTGAAGCTTTCTTT. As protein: CASRPLNRDRVNTEAFF.